This TCR beta chain derives from a study of T cell changes during pregnancy in multiple sclerosis. The method was immunoSEQ multiplex PCR; TCRdb's version includes in-frame clones alone and lacks a portion of them. The sample lists 75,000 to 90,000 clones, about nine tenths occurring once. Germline loops: CDR1 SNHLY, CDR2 FYNNEI. V lost 4 bases, J lost 2 bases, and 11 bases lay in between. There are 14 residues in the CDR3. This TCR was recovered from a female donor in good health, serving as a control in a pregnancy study. Some clones in this sample may be carry-over from other donors' samples. Sequenced material: PBMCs, taken in the first trimester of pregnancy. The chain uses TRBV2 and TRBJ2-5; a weak D match, TRBD1 (6 bases). CDR3 loop: CASSGGPVQETQYF. The CDR3 DNA follows: TGTGCCAGCAGTGGGGGGCCGGTACAAGAGACCCAGTACTTC.